This TCR beta chain was sequenced for a study of blood T cell repertoires in COVID-19. Study-wide background: T cells, B-cell-depleted T cells, or PBMCs provided the cDNA or gDNA that served as material.

Participants were aged roughly 18 to 95 years, lived in around 25 US areas, and enrolled virtually. The CDR3 consists of 13 residues. CDR1 LGHNA and CDR2 YNFKEQ come from the germline V gene. Trimming took 4 bases from V and 7 from J, leaving 14 bases between them. Clones were read by immunoSEQ multiplex PCR, and TCRdb kept only the in-frame ones, dropping some. The table shows roughly 140,000 clones, with around 84% occurring only once. Sequenced sample: PBMCs or T cells enriched from blood (not recorded which). The sequence came from a man aged 45-65 years who had recovered from COVID-19. This sequence joins TRBV4-2 and TRBJ2-7, with D maybe TRBD1 (6 bases). The CDR3 sequence: CASSLAQGEEQYF. DNA of the CDR3: TGTGCCAGCAGCCTAGCACAGGGAGAGGAGCAGTACTTC.